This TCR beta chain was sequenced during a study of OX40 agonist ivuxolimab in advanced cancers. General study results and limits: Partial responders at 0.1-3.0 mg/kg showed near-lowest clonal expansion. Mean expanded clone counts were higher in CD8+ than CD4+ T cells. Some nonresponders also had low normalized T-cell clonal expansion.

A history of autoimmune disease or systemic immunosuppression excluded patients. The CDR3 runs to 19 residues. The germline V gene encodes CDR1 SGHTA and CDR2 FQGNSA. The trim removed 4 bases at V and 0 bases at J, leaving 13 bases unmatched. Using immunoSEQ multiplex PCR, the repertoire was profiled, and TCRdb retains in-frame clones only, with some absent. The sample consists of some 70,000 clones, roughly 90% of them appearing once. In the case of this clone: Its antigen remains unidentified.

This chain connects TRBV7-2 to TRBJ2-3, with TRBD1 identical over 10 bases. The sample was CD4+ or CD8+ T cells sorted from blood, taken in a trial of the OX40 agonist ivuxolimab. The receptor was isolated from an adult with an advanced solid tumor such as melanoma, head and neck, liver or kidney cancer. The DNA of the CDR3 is TGTGCCAGCAGCTCGGGACAGGGGAGGCAAACACAAAGCACAGATACGCAGTATTTT. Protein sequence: CASSSGQGRQTQSTDTQYF.